The 19 T cell receptor beta chains in this list originate from one sample, sequenced in a study of T cells in Graves' hyperthyroidism and ophthalmopathy. Amplification yielded TCR beta CDR3 regions, with RNA transcripts as the source. The primer set for the first-round RT-PCR of the TCR CDR3 was HTBI. TCRdb independently ran MiXCR on the multiplex PCR reads; one entry per CDR3 protein. The repertoire holds some 320,000 distinct CDR3 sequences, with 12% to 15% as singletons. Sequencing was performed on blood. Receptor source: a woman in her forties with Graves' ophthalmopathy.

This clonotype occurred many times. V and J are TRBV27 and TRBJ1-2; D unresolved. V was pared by 2 bases and J by 5 bases, with 12 bases between. Germline CDR1 and CDR2: MNHEY and SMNVEV (reference sequence). This CDR3 has 14 amino acids. The CDR3 DNA is TGTGCCAGCAGTTTAGACGGCACGGTGTATGGCTACACCTTC. This encodes CASSLDGTVYGYTF.

The table lists this clonotype with a few counts. The chain recombines TRBV20-1 with TRBJ2-3; 9 nucleotides line up with TRBD2. The CDR3 loop spans 16 amino acids. Looked up from germline, CDR1 is DFQATT and CDR2 is SNEGSKA (reference sequence). V lost 3 bases to trimming and J lost 1 base; unmatched junction nucleotides: 8. The CDR3 region has the DNA TGCAGTGCTAGCGGCTGGCGGGGGGGCGGCACAGATACGCAGTATTTT. Translation: CSASGWRGGGTDTQYF.

A note on this clonotype: Just one base apart from a much larger clone, this may be a read error. The J gene is TRBJ1-2, the V gene TRBV7-9, with D possibly matching TRBD1 (6 bases). This CDR3 spans 15 amino acids. CDR1 and CDR2 (germline): SEHNR, FQNEAQ (reference sequence). CDR3 region: CASSTGQNMNYGYAF. Here the CDR3 DNA reads TGTGCCAGCAGCACCGGACAGAATATGAACTATGGCTACGCCTTC.

The sample holds a few counts of this clonotype. The chain uses TRBV14 and TRBJ2-4; possible D gene TRBD1, 5 bases. The germline V and J ends were trimmed by 4 bases and 8 bases, with 15 bases remaining between them. The V gene's germline CDR1 is SGHDN and CDR2 FVKESK. CDR3 length equals 14 residues. The DNA for the CDR3 is TGTGCCAGCAGCCCAGGGAAAGGGGTAGACATTCAGTACTTC. This codes for CASSPGKGVDIQYF.

This clonotype has ten or more counts. The chain is built from TRBV7-9 and TRBJ2-3; the D gene could be TRBD1 or TRBD2 (5 bases each). Germline V CDR1 and CDR2: SEHNR, FQNEAQ (reference sequence). V was cut by 4 bases and J by 2 bases, with 16 bases left in between. The CDR3 consists of 16 residues. The CDR3 protein is CASSSLGTAPTDTQYF. The DNA of the CDR3 is TGTGCCAGCAGCTCCCTAGGGACGGCCCCCACAGATACGCAGTATTTT.

This clonotype came up many times. This chain joins TRBV20-1 and TRBJ2-1, with D unclear. Germline V lookup: CDR1 DFQATT, CDR2 SNEGSKA (reference sequence). The CDR3 is 16 amino acids. The V and J ends lost 0 bases and 1 base respectively, with 13 bases between them. CDR3 coding DNA: TGCAGTGCTAGAGACCCCAGGACCAGTTCCTACAATGAGCAGTTCTTC. Translating gives CSARDPRTSSYNEQFF.

The V and J genes are TRBV20-1 and TRBJ2-1; 8 bases align to TRBD2. From germline, CDR1 is DFQATT and CDR2 SNEGSKA (reference sequence). This CDR3 region has 12 residues. The V and J ends lost 3 bases and 9 bases, in that order; junction bases with no gene match: 4. As DNA, the CDR3 is TGCAGTGCTAGCGGGAGGGACCCTGAGCAGTTCTTC. This translates into CSASGRDPEQFF.

This clonotype was detected ten times or more. The V and J genes are TRBV2 and TRBJ2-1; 13 nucleotides line up with TRBD2. Germline V gene lookup returns CDR1 SNHLY and CDR2 FYNNEI. After removal of 4 bases from V and 8 bases from J, the junction contained 5 bases not matched to a gene. The CDR3 length is 15 residues. In DNA, the CDR3 is TGTGCCAGCAGTGCGACTAGCGGGAGGAGGGATGAGCAGTTCTTC. It yields the protein CASSATSGRRDEQFF.

This clonotype occurred many times. The chain links TRBV9 to TRBJ2-7; TRBD2 is a possible D gene (6 bases). Germline loops: CDR1 SGDLS, CDR2 YYNGEE. The CDR3 is 14 residues long. V lost 3 bases and J lost 0, with 10 bases in between. The CDR3 region is CASSGGLTSYEQYF. The CDR3 nucleotides read TGTGCCAGCAGCGGGGGACTCACCTCCTACGAGCAGTACTTC.

The chain joins TRBV4-1 to TRBJ2-7, with 12 bases that match TRBD2. Per the germline V gene, CDR1 is MGHRA and CDR2 is YSYEKL. V dropped 3 bases and J dropped 2; count of bases not matched to a gene: 2. The CDR3 has 15 amino acids. The CDR3 region is CASSHSSGGAYEQYF. In DNA, the CDR3 is TGCGCCAGCAGCCATTCTAGCGGGGGGGCCTACGAGCAGTACTTC.

Comments on this clonotype: A clone one base away is much larger, so this may be a read error. The gene calls are TRBV7-9 and TRBJ2-7; the D gene could be TRBD1 or TRBD2 (5 bases each). This CDR3 contains 13 residues. CDR1 is SEHNR, CDR2 FQNEAQ, per germline (reference sequence). CDR3 nucleotides: TGTGCCAGGAGGGGTGGCGTCTCCTACGAGCGGTACTTC. This encodes CARRGGVSYERYF.

The genes are TRBV13 and TRBJ1-1, with D perhaps TRBD1 (5 bases). Trimming left V 4 bases short and J 7 bases short, with 10 bases between. The CDR3 length is 12 residues. Germline V CDR1 and CDR2: PRHDT, FYEKMQ (reference sequence). In DNA form, the CDR3 reads TGTGCCAGCAGCTCAAGACAGAATGAAGCTTTCTTT. It yields the protein CASSSRQNEAFF. The full variable domain, completed using reference TRBV13 and TRBJ1-1, is AAGVIQSPRHLIKEKRETATLKCYPIPRHDTVYWYQQGPGQDPQFLISFYEKMQSDKGSIPDRFSAQQFSDYHSELNMSSLELGDSALYFCASSSRQNEAFFGQGTRLTVV.

This clonotype was recorded many times. V usage is TRBV27 and J usage is TRBJ2-1; 10 positions agree with TRBD2. Germline V gene sequence: CDR1 MNHEY, CDR2 SMNVEV (reference sequence). After removal of 4 bases from V and 6 bases from J, the junction contained 3 bases not matched to a gene. CDR3 length: 14 residues. The DNA of the CDR3 is TGTGCCAGCAGTTCTCGGACTAGCGGCAATGAGCAGTTCTTC. Encoded protein: CASSSRTSGNEQFF.

This clonotype was picked up many times. The chain combines TRBV3-1 with TRBJ1-4, with D unresolved. The V gene lost 3 bases and the J gene lost 6 bases, with 11 bases spanning the gap. The CDR3 runs 14 residues. CDR1 LGHDT and CDR2 YNNKEL come from the germline V gene (reference sequence). This CDR3 reads CASSQGGGHEKLFF. The CDR3 nucleotides read TGTGCCAGCAGCCAGGGTGGAGGACATGAAAAACTGTTTTTT.

This chain connects TRBV28 to TRBJ2-7, with D possibly matching TRBD2 (6 bases). Germline CDR1 and CDR2: MDHEN and SYDVKM. This CDR3 comprises 16 residues. The V end lost 1 base, the J end lost 1 base, and 14 bases lay between the germline ends. For the CDR3, the DNA is TGTGCCAGCAGTTTATTAATAGTAGCGGCGTCCTACGAGCAGTACTTC. It yields the protein CASSLLIVAASYEQYF.

The rearrangement links TRBV18 to TRBJ2-3; no definite D call. CDR1 and CDR2 from the germline V gene are KGHSH and LQKENI. V gave up 2 bases and J gave up 9 bases, with 9 bases separating them. This CDR3 contains 12 residues. For the CDR3, the DNA is TGTGCCAGCTCACCAGAAGACCGGACGCAGTATTTT. Translated, it gives CASSPEDRTQYF.

This clonotype came up a few times. The chain couples TRBV6-5 to TRBJ1-1; 9 positions match TRBD1. CDR1 is MNHEY and CDR2 is SVGAGI in the germline V gene. V gave up 0 bases and J gave up 5 bases; unmatched junction bases: 7. The CDR3 runs 16 residues. The CDR3 DNA follows: TGTGCCAGCAGTTACTCGTTTTCGACAGGGGGTACTGAAGCTTTCTTT. Its protein is CASSYSFSTGGTEAFF.

V and J are TRBV7-9 and TRBJ2-7; 11 bases match TRBD1. The CDR3 covers 19 residues. The ends lost 2 bases at V and 0 bases at J; junction bases unmatched: 12. In germline, CDR1 is SEHNR, CDR2 FQNEAQ (reference sequence). The CDR3 sequence is CASSLPGGTGGDHSYEQYF. In DNA form, the CDR3 reads TGTGCCAGCAGCTTACCAGGCGGGACAGGGGGTGACCACTCCTACGAGCAGTACTTC.

V usage is TRBV20-1 and J usage is TRBJ1-4; 10 bases are shared with TRBD1. Germline trimming cut 3 bases from V and 6 bases from J; bases unmatched to any gene: 4. This CDR3 comprises 14 residues. CDR1 DFQATT and CDR2 SNEGSKA come from the germline V gene (reference sequence). CDR3 loop: CSASRTGGYEKLFF. In DNA form, the CDR3 reads TGCAGTGCTAGCCGGACAGGGGGATATGAAAAACTGTTTTTT.